Listed here are 6 T cell receptor beta chains from one sample, sequenced in a study of blood T cell repertoires in COVID-19. Libraries were prepared by immunoSEQ multiplex PCR; TCRdb keeps only in-frame clonotypes and omits some of them. The table records roughly 70,000 clones, about 87% of them present only once. Sequencing was performed on peripheral blood. Receptor source: a woman older than 75 with active COVID-19.

This clone appeared a single time. The chain carries TRBV5-1 and TRBJ2-7, with D perhaps TRBD2 (5 bases). The CDR3 contains 15 residues. CDR1 is SGHRS, CDR2 YFSETQ, per germline. V was pared by 0 bases and J by 3 bases, with 13 bases between. CDR3 sequence: CASSLVAGSIYEQYF. The CDR3 DNA is TGCGCCAGCAGCTTGGTTGCGGGCAGCATCTACGAGCAGTACTTC.

This chain's CDR3 is CASSLDSVSYEQYF. The CDR3 bases are TGTGCCAGCAGCCTCGACTCGGTTTCCTACGAGCAGTACTTC. The gene calls are TRBV14 and TRBJ2-7; no reliable D call. V lost 4 bases to trimming and J lost 1 base, with 11 bases between them. CDR1 and CDR2 from the germline V gene are SGHDN and FVKESK. CDR3 length: 14 residues.

The rearrangement links TRBV5-5 to TRBJ2-5; 8 nucleotides agree with TRBD1. The CDR3 sequence is 14 residues long. J lost 4 bases, V lost 0 bases, and 2 bases had no gene match. Germline CDR1 is SGHKS and CDR2 is YYEKEE (reference sequence). The CDR3 sequence is CASSLGGTGETQYF. The DNA for the CDR3 is TGTGCCAGCAGCTTGGGCGGGACAGGAGAGACCCAGTACTTC.

The rearrangement links TRBV28 to TRBJ2-3, with D maybe TRBD2 (6 bases). Trimming took off 3 bases at V and 1 base at J, with 8 bases between the two ends. CDR1 and CDR2 from the germline V gene are MDHEN and SYDVKM. This CDR3 has 14 residues. CDR3 DNA sequence: TGTGCCAGCAGTTTTCAGCGGGGCACAGATACGCAGTATTTT. Encoded protein: CASSFQRGTDTQYF.

The J gene is TRBJ2-7, the V gene TRBV5-1; 8 bases match TRBD1. This CDR3 has 13 residues. Trimming cost V 4 bases and J 2 bases; bases outside gene matches: 2. Germline V gives CDR1 SGHRS, CDR2 YFSETQ. CDR3: CASSKTGAYEQYF. Here the CDR3 DNA reads TGCGCCAGCAGCAAGACAGGGGCCTACGAGCAGTACTTC.

The chain has TRBV28 and TRBJ2-3, with 7 bases that match TRBD2. Germline lookup yields CDR1 MDHEN and CDR2 SYDVKM. V shed 11 bases, J shed 1 base, and the junction held 18 bases outside the gene matches. The CDR3 consists of 17 residues. The chain's CDR3 is CAATGWGGSPGTDTQYF. The CDR3 DNA is TGTGCCGCGACTGGGTGGGGCGGGAGCCCGGGCACAGATACGCAGTATTTT. Full variable domain (rest looked up from reference TRBV28 and TRBJ2-3): DVKVTQSSRYLVKRTGEKVFLECVQDMDHENMFWYRQDPGLGLRLIYFSYDVKMKEKGDIPEGYSVSREKKERFSLILESASTNQTSMYLCAATGWGGSPGTDTQYFGPGTRLTVL.